This TCR beta chain came from a study of blood T cell repertoires in COVID-19. For the study at large: From T cells, B-cell-depleted T cells, or PBMCs came the material, which was cDNA or gDNA.

CDR1 and CDR2 (germline): SEHNR, FQNEAQ (reference sequence). V lost 1 base and J lost 7; bases outside the gene matches: 0. There are 14 residues in the CDR3. The assay was immunoSEQ multiplex PCR, and TCRdb's table has in-frame clones only and misses some. The data show approximately 50,000 clones, 79% seen once. The chain has TRBV7-9 and TRBJ2-5, with TRBD2 matching 13 bases. The receptor's source is a man in his 70s with acute or convalescent COVID-19. Sequenced material: peripheral blood. Written as DNA, the CDR3 is TGTGCCAGCAGCTTAGGGACTAGCGGGGGGACCCAGTACTTC. Translating gives CASSLGTSGGTQYF.